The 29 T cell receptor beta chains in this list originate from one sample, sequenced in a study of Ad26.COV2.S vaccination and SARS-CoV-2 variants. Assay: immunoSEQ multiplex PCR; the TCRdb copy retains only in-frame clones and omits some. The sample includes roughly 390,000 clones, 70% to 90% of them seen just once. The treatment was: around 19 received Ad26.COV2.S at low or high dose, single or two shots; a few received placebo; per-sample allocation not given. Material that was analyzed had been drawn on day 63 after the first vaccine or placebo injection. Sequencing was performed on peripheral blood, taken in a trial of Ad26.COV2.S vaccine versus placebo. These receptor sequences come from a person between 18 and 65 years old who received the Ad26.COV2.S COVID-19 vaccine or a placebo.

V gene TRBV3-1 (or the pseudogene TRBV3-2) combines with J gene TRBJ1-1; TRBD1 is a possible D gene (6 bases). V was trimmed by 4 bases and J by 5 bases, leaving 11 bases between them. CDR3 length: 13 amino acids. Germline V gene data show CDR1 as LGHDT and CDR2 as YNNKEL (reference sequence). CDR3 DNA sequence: TGTGCCAGCAGCCCTAGCAGGGGAACTGAAGCTTTCTTT. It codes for CASSPSRGTEAFF.

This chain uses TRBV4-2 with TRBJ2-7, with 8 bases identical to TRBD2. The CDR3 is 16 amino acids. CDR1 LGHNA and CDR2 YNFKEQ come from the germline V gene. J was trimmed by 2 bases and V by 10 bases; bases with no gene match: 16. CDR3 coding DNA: TGTGCCACTCCTCTTCCGGGACTAGAGACCCCCTACGAGCAGTACTTC. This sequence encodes CATPLPGLETPYEQYF.

The CDR3 protein is CASSEQGPPNEQFF. CDR3 sequence (DNA): TGTGCCAGCAGTGAACAGGGCCCGCCAAATGAGCAGTTCTTC. The rearrangement uses TRBV2 and TRBJ2-1, with D perhaps TRBD1 (5 bases). Germline V gene sequence: CDR1 SNHLY, CDR2 FYNNEI. This CDR3 contains 14 residues. V lost 2 bases and J lost 7, with 12 bases in between.

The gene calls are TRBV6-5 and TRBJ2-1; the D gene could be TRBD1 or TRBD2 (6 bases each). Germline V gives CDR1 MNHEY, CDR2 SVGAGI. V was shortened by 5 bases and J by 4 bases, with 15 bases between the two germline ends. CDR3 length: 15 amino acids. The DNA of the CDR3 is TGTGCCAGCAGTCCTAGCTGGGGGGCGTACAATGAGCAGTTCTTC. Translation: CASSPSWGAYNEQFF.

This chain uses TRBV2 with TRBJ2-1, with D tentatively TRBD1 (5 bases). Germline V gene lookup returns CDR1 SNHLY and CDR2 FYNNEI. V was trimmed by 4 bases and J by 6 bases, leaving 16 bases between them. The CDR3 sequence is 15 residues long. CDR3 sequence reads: CASSGKEGALNEQFF. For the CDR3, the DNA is TGTGCCAGCAGTGGGAAGGAAGGGGCGCTCAATGAGCAGTTCTTC.

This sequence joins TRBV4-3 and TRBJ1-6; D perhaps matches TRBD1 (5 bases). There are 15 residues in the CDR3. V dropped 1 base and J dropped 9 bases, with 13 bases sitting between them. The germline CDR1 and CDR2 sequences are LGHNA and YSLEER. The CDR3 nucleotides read TGCGCCAGCAGCCAAGTCCCGGACGGGGGTTCACCCCTCCACTTT. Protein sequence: CASSQVPDGGSPLHF.

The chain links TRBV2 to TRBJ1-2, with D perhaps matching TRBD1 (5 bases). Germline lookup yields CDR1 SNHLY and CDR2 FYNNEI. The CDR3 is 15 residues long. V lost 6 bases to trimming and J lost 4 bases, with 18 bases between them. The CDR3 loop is CASRPPGRWTYGYTF. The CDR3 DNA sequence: TGTGCCAGCAGACCACCGGGACGGTGGACCTATGGCTACACCTTC.

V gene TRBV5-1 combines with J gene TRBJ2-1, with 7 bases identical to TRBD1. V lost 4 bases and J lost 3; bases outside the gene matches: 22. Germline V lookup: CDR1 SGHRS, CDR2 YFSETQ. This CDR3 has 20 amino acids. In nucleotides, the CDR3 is TGCGCCAGCAGCGACAGGGTATTGGTCAGGAGACAGCCCTTCTACAATGAGCAGTTCTTC. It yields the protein CASSDRVLVRRQPFYNEQFF. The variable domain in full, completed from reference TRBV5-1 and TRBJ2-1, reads KAGVTQTPRYLIKTRGQQVTLSCSPISGHRSVSWYQQTPGQGLQFLFEYFSETQRNKGNFPGRFSGRQFSNSRSEMNVSTLELGDSALYLCASSDRVLVRRQPFYNEQFFGPGTRLTVL.

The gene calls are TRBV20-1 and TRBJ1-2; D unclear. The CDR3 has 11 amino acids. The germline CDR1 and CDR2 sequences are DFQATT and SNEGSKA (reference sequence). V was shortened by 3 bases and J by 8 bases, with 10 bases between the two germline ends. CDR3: CSAREGRGYTF. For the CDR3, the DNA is TGCAGTGCTAGGGAGGGAAGAGGCTACACCTTC.

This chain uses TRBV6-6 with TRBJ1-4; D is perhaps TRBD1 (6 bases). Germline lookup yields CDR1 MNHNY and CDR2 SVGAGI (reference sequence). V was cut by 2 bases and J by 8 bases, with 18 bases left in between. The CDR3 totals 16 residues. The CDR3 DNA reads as TGTGCCAGCAGTTACCCACTCGAATCCGGACAGGAAAAACTGTTTTTT. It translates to CASSYPLESGQEKLFF.

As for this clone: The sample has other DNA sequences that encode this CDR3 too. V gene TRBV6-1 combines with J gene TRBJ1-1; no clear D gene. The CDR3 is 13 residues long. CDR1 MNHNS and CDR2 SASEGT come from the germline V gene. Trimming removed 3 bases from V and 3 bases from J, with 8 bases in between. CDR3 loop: CASSEGRDTEAFF. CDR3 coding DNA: TGTGCCAGCAGTGAGGGAAGGGACACTGAAGCTTTCTTT.

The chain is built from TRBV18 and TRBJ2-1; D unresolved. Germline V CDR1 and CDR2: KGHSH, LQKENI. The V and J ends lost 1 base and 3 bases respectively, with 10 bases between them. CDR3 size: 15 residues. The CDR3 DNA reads TGTGCCAGCTCACCACTTACCGGAAACTACAATGAGCAGTTCTTC. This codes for CASSPLTGNYNEQFF.

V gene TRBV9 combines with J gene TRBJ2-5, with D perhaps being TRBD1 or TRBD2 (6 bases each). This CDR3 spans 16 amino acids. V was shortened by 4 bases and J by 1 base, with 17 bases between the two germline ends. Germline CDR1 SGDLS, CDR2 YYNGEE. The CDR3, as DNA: TGTGCCAGCAGCCAAGGCGCGGGACACCTCCAAGAGACCCAGTACTTC. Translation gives CASSQGAGHLQETQYF.

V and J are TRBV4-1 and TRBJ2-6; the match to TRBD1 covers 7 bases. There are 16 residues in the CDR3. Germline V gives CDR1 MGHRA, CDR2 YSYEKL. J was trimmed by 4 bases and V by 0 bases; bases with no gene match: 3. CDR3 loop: CASSQEGTDGANVLTF. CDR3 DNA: TGCGCCAGCAGCCAAGAGGGGACAGACGGGGCCAACGTCCTGACTTTC.

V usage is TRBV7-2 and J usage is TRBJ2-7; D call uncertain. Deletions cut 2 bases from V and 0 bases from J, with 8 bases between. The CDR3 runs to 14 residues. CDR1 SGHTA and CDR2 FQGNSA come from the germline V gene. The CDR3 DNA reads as TGTGCCAGCAGCTTAAGCGCGGACTCCTACGAGCAGTACTTC. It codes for CASSLSADSYEQYF.

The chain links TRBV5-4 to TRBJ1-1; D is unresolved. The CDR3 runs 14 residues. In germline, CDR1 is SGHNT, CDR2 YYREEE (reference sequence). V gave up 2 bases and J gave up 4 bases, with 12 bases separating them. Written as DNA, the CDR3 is TGTGCCAGCAGCTTCCCCCCCCCGGTCACTGAAGCTTTCTTT. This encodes CASSFPPPVTEAFF.

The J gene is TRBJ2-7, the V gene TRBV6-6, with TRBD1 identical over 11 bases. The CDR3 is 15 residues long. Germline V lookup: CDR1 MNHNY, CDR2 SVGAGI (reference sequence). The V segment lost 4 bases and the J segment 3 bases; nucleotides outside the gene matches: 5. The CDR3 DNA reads TGTGCCAGCAGTTGGCCGGGACAGGGGGGCTACGAGCAGTACTTC. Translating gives CASSWPGQGGYEQYF.

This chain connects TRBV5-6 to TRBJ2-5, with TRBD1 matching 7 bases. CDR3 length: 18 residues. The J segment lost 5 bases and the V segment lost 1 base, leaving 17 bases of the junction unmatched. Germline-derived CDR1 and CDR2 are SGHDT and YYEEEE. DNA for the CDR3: TGTGCCAGCAGCTTGACTGCCTTCGACAGGGCGACGCGGGAGACCCAGTACTTC. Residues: CASSLTAFDRATRETQYF.

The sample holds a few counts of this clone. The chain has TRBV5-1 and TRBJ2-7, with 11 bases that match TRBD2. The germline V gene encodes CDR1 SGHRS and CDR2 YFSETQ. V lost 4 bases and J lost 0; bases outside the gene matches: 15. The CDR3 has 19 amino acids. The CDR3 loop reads CASSKNPGLADKSSYEQYF. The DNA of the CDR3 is TGCGCCAGCAGCAAGAACCCGGGACTAGCGGACAAAAGCTCCTACGAGCAGTACTTC.

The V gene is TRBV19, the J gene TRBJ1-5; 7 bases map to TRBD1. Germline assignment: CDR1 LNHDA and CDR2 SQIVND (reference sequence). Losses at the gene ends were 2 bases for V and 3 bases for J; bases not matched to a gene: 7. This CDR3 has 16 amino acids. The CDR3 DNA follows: TGTGCCAGTAGTATACGGAAGGGGGCAGACAATCAGCCCCAGCATTTT. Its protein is CASSIRKGADNQPQHF.

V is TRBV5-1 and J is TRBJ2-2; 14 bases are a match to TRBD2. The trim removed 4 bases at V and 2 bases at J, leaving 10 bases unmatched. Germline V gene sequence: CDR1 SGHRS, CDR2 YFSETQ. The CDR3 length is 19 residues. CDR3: CASSKRGLAGGRNTGELFF. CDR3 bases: TGCGCCAGCAGCAAAAGAGGACTAGCGGGGGGACGCAACACCGGGGAGCTGTTTTTT.

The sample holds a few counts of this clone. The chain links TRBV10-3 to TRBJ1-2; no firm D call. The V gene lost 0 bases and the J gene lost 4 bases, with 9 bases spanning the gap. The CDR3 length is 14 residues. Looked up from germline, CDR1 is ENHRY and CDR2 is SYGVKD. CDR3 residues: CAISESGISYGYTF. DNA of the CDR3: TGTGCCATCAGTGAGTCGGGAATTTCCTATGGCTACACCTTC.

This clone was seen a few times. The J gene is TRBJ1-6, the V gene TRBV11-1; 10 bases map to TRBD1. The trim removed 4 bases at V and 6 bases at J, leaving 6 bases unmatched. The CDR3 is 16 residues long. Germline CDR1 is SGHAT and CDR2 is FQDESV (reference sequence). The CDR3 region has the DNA TGTGCCAGCAGCTCGTCCGGGACAGGGGCTAATTCACCCCTCCACTTT. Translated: CASSSSGTGANSPLHF.

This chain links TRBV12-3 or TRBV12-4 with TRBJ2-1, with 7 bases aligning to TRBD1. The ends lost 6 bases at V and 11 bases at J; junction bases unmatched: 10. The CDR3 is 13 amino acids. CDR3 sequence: CASRVDRDGQQFF. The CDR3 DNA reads TGTGCCAGCAGGGTAGACAGGGACGGGCAGCAGTTCTTC.

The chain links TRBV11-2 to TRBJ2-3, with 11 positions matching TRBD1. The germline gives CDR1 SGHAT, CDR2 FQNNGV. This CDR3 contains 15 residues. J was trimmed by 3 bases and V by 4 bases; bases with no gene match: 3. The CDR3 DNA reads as TGTGCCAGCAGCTCGGACAGGGGGCTTACAGATACGCAGTATTTT. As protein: CASSSDRGLTDTQYF.

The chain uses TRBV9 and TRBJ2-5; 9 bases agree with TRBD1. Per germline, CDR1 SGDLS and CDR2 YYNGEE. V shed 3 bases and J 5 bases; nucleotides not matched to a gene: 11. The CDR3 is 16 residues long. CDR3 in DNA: TGTGCCAGCAGCGCCCAACCGGGACAGGGAGGCGAGACCCAGTACTTC. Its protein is CASSAQPGQGGETQYF. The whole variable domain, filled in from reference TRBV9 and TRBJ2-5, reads DSGVTQTPKHLITATGQRVTLRCSPRSGDLSVYWYQQSLDQGLQFLIQYYNGEERAKGNILERFSAQQFPDLHSELNLSSLELGDSALYFCASSAQPGQGGETQYFGPGTRLLVL.

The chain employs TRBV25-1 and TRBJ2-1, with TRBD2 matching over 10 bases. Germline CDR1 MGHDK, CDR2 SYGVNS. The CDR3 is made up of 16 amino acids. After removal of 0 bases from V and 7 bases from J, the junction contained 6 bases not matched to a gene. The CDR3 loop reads CASSEYKRGGPNEQFF. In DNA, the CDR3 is TGTGCCAGCAGTGAATATAAGCGGGGGGGCCCAAATGAGCAGTTCTTC.

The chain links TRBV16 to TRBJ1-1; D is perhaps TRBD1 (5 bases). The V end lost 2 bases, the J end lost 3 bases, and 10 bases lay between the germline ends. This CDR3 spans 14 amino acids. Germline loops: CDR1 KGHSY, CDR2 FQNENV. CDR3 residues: CASSQQGGDTEAFF. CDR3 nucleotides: TGTGCCAGCAGCCAACAGGGAGGGGACACTGAAGCTTTCTTT.

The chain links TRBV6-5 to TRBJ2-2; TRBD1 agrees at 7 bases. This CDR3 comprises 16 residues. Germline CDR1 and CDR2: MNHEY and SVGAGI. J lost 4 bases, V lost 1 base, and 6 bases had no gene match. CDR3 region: CASSYLRQGTTGELFF. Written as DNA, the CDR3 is TGTGCCAGCAGTTACTTGAGACAGGGTACCACCGGGGAGCTGTTTTTT.